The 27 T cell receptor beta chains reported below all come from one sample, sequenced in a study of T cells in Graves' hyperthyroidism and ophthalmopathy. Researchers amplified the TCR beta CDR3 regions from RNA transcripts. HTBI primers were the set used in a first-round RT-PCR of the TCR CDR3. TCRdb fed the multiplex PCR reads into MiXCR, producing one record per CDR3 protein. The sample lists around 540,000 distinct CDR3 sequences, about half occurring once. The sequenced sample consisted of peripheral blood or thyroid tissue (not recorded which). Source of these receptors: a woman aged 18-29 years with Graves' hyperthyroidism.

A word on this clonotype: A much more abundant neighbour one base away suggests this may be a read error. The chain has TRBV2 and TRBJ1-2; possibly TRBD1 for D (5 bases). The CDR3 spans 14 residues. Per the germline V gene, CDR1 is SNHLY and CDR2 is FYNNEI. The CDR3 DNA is TGTGCCAGCAATAATGTCAGGGCTGACTATGGCTGCACCTTC. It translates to CASNNVRADYGCTF.

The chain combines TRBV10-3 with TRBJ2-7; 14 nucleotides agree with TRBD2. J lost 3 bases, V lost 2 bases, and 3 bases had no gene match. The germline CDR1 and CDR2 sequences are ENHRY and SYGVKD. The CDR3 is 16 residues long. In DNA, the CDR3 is TGTGCCATCAGTGAGGGGACTAGCGGGAGCAACTACGAGCAGTACTTC. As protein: CAISEGTSGSNYEQYF.

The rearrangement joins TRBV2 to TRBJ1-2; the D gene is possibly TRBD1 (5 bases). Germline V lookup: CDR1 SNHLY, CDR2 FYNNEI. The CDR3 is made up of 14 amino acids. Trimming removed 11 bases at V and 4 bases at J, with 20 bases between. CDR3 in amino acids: CAATDRDLSYGYTF. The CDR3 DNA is TGTGCCGCAACCGACCGGGACTTGAGCTATGGCTACACCTTC.

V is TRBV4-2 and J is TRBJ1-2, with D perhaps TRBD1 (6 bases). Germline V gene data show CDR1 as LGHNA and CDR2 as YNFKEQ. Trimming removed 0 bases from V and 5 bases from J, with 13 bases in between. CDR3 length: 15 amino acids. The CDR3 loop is CASSQDNRETYGYTF. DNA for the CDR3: TGTGCCAGCAGCCAAGATAACAGGGAAACTTATGGCTACACCTTC.

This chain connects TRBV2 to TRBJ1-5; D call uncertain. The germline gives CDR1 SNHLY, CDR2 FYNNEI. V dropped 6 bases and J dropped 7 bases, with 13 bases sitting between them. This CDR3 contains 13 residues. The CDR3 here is CASRVQELQPQHF. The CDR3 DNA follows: TGTGCCAGCAGGGTCCAGGAACTCCAGCCCCAGCATTTT.

The DNA of the CDR3 is TGCAGCGCCAAGAAGGCTAGCGGACTCAAAAACATTCAGTACTTC. It is translated as CSAKKASGLKNIQYF. The chain employs TRBV29-1 and TRBJ2-7, with 7 positions matching TRBD2. The J call is in doubt because the DNA end fits TRBJ2-4 better. The CDR3 is 15 amino acids. Per germline, CDR1 SQVTM and CDR2 ANQGSEA.

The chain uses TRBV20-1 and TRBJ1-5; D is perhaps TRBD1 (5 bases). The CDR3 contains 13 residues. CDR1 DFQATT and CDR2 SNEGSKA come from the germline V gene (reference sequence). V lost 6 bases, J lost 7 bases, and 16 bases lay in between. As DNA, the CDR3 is TGCAGTGCCGGACGGGGGTATGTGCAGCCCCAGCATTTT. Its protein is CSAGRGYVQPQHF.

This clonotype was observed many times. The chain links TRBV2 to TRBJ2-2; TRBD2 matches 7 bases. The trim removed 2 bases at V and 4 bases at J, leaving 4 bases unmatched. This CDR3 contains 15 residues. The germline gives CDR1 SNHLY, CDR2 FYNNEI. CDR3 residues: CASSESGRSTGELFF. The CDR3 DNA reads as TGTGCCAGCAGTGAATCCGGGAGGAGCACCGGGGAGCTGTTTTTT.

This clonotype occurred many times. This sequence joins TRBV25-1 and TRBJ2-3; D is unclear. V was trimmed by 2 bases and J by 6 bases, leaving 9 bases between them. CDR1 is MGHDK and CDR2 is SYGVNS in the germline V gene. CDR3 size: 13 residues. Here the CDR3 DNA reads TGTGCCAGCAGTGAAGGGCCGAGGGATACGCAGTATTTT. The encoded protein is CASSEGPRDTQYF.

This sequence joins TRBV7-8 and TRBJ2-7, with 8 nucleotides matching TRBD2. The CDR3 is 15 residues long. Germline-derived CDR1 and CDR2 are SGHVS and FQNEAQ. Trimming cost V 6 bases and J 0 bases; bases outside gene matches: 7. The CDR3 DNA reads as TGTGCCAGCAGTTGTCGAAGCGGGAGCTCCTACGAGCAGTACTTC. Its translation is CASSCRSGSSYEQYF.

The CDR3 coding sequence is TGTGCCAGCAGGGGGACAGGGGGCGGGACTGAAGCTTTCTTT. Encoded protein: CASRGTGGGTEAFF. This rearrangement joins TRBV7-9 to TRBJ1-1; 12 bases align to TRBD1. Trimming at V came to 6 bases and at J to 5 bases, leaving 4 bases not matched to a gene. Germline loops: CDR1 SEHNR, CDR2 FQNEAQ (reference sequence). The CDR3 contains 14 residues.

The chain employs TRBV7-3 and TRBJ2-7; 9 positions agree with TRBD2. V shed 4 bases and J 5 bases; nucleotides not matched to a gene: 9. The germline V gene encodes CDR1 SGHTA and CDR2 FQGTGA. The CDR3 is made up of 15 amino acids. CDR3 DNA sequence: TGTGCCAGCAGCTCCCCGACCGGGACTAGCAACGAGCAGTACTTC. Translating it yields CASSSPTGTSNEQYF.

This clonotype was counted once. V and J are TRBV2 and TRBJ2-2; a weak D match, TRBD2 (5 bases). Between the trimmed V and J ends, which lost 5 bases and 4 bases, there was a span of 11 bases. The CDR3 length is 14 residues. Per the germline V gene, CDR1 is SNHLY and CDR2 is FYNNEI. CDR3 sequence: CASSPPGSTGELFF. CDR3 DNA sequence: TGTGCCAGCAGTCCCCCTGGGAGCACCGGGGAGCTGTTTTTT.

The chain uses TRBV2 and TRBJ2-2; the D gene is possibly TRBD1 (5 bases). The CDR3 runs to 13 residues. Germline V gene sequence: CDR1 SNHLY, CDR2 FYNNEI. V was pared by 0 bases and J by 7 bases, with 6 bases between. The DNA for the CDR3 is TGTGCCAGCAGTGAAGCGGGGCTCGGGGAGCTGTTTTTT. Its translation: CASSEAGLGELFF.

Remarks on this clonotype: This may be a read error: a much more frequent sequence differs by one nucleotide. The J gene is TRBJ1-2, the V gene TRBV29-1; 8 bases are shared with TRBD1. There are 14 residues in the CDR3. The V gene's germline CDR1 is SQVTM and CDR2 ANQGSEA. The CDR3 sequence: CCVVNRQGQDGYTF. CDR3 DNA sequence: TGCTGCGTTGTAAATCGCCAGGGACAGGATGGCTACACCTTC. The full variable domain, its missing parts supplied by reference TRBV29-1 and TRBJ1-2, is SAVISQKPSRDICQRGTSLTIQCQVDSQVTMMFWYRQQPGQSLTLIATANQGSEATYESGFVIDKFPISRPNLTFSTLTVSNMSPEDSSIYLCCVVNRQGQDGYTFGSGTRLTVV.

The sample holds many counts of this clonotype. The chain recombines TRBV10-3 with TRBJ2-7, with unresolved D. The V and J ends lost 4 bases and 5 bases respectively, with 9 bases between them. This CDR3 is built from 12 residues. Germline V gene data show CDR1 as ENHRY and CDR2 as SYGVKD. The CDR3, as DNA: TGTGCCATCAGTGGCTCTAGAAACGAGCAGTACTTC. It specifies CAISGSRNEQYF.

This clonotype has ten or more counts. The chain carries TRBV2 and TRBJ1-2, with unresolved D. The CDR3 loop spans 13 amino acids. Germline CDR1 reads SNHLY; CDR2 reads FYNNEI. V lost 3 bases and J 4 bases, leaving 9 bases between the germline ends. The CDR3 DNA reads TGTGCCAGCAGTGATGGCGGACTCTATGGCTACACCTTC. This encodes CASSDGGLYGYTF.

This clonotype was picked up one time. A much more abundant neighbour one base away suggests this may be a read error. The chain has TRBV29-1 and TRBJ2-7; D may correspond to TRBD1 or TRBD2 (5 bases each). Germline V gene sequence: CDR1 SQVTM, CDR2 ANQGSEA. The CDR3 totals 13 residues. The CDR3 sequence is CSVGKRGSYERYF. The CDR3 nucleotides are TGCAGCGTTGGTAAGAGGGGTAGCTACGAGCGGTACTTC.

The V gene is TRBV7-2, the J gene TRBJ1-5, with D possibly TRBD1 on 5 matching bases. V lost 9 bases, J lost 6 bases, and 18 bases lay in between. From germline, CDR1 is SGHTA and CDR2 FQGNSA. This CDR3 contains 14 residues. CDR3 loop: CARFGGWPCQPQHF. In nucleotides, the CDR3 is TGTGCCAGGTTCGGGGGTTGGCCCTGTCAGCCCCAGCATTTT.

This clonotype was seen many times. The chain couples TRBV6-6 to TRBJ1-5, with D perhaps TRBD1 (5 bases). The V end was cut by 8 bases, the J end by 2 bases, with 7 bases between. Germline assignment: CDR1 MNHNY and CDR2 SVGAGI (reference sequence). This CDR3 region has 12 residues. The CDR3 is CASGRGNQPQHF. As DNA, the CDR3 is TGTGCCAGCGGCAGGGGCAATCAGCCCCAGCATTTT.

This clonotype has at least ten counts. CDR3 loop: CASSTGTGGGYGYTF. The CDR3 DNA reads TGCGCCAGCAGCACAGGGACAGGGGGCGGCTATGGCTACACCTTC. The chain carries TRBV5-1 and TRBJ1-2; 12 nucleotides line up with TRBD1. The CDR3 consists of 15 residues. With V trimmed by 4 bases and J by 4 bases, 5 bases remained unmatched. Per germline, CDR1 SGHRS and CDR2 YFSETQ.

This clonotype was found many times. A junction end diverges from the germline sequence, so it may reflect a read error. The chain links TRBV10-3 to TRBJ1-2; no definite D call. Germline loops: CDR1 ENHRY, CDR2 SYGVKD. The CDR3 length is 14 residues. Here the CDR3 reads CASSEVADNYGYTF. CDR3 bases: TGTGCCAGCAGTGAAGTTGCGGACAACTATGGCTACACCTTC.

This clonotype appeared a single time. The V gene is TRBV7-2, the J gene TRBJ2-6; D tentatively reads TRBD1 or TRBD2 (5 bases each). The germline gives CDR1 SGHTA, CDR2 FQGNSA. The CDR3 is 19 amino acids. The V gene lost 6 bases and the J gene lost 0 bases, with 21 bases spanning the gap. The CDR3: CASRAGAGSTHSGANVLTF. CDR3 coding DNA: TGTGCCAGCAGGGCCGGGGCTGGTTCCACACACTCTGGGGCCAACGTCCTGACTTTC.

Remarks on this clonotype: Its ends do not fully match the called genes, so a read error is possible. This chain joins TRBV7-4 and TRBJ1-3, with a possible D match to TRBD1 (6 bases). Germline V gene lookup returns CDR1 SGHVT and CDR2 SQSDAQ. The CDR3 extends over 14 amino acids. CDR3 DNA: TGCGCCAGCAGCCGGGACATCTCTGGAAACACCATATATTTT. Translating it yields CASSRDISGNTIYF.

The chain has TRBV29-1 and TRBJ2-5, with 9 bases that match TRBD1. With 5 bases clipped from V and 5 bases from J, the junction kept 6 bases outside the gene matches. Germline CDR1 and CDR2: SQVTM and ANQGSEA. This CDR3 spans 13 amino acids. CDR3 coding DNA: TGCAGCGTTTGGACAGGGGATGGGGAGACCCAGTACTTC. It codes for CSVWTGDGETQYF.

CDR3 DNA: TGTGCCAGCAGTTGGGGCCCCAACTCCTACGAGCAGTACTTC. Residues: CASSWGPNSYEQYF. The chain recombines TRBV12-3 or TRBV12-4 with TRBJ2-7, with D perhaps matching TRBD1 (5 bases). The CDR3 spans 14 residues. Between the trimmed V and J ends, which lost 4 bases and 0 bases, there was a span of 10 bases.

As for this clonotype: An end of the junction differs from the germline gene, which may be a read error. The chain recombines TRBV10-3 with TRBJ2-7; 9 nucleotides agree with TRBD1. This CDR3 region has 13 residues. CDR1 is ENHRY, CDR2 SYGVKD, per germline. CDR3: CASSWDRVNEQYF. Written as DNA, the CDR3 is TGTGCCAGCAGTTGGGACAGGGTGAACGAGCAGTACTTC.